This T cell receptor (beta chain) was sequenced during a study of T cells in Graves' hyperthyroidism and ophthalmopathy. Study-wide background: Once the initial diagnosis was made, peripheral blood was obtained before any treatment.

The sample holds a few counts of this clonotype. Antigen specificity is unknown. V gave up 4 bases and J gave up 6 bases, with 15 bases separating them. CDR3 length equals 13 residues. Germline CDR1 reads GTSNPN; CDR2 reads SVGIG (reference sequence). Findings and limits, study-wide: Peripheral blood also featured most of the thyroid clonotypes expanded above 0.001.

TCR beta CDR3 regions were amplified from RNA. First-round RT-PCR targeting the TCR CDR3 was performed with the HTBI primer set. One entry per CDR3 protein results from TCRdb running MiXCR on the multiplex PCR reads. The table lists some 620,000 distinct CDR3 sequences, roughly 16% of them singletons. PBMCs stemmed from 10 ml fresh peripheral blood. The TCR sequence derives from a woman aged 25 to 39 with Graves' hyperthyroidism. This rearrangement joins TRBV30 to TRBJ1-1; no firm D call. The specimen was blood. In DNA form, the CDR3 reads TGTGCCTGGATGAAGGCGGGGTACCCTGAAGCTTTCTTT. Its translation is CAWMKAGYPEAFF.